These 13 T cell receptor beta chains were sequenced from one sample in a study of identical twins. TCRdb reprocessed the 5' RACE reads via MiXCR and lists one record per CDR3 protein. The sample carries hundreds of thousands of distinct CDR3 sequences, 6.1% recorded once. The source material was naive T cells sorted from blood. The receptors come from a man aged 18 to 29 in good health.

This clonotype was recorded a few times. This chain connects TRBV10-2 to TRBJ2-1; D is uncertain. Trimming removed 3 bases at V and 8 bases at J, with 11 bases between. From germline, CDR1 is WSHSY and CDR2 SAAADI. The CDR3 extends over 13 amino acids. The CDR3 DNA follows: TGCGCCAGCAGTGAAAGAAGGGCCCATGAGCAGTTCTTC. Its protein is CASSERRAHEQFF.

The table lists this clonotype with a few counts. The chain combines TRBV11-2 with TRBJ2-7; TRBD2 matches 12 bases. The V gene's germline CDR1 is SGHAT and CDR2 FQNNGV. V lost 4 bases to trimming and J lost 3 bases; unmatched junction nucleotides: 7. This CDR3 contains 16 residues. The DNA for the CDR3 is TGTGCCAGCAGCTACGCTAGCGGGAGGGCCTACTACGAGCAGTACGTC. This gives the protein CASSYASGRAYYEQYV.

This CDR3 is CSAYTGASYEQYF. The CDR3 DNA reads TGCAGTGCCTACACGGGAGCCTCCTACGAGCAGTACTTC. The chain carries TRBV20-1 and TRBJ2-7, with D perhaps matching TRBD2 (6 bases). Per germline, CDR1 DFQATT and CDR2 SNEGSKA (reference sequence). V gave up 6 bases and J gave up 0 bases, with 12 bases separating them. The CDR3 extends over 13 amino acids.

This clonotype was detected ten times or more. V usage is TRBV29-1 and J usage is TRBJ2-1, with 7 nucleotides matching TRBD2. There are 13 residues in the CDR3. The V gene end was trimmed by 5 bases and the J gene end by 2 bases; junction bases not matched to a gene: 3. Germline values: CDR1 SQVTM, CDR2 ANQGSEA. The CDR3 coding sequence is TGCAGCGTTCTGAGCGGGACCTACAATGAGCAGTTCTTC. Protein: CSVLSGTYNEQFF.

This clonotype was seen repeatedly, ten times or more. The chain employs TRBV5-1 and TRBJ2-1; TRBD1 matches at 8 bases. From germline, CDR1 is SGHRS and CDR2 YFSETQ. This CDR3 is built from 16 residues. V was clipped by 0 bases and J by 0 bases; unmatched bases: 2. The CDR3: CASSLGDRSSYNEQFF. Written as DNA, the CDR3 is TGCGCCAGCAGCTTGGGGGACAGGAGCTCCTACAATGAGCAGTTCTTC.

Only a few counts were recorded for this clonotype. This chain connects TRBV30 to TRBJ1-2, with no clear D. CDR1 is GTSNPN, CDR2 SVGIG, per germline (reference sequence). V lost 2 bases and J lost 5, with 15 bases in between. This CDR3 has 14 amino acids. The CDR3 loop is CAWSSSLKAYGYTF. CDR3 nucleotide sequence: TGTGCCTGGAGTAGTTCCCTCAAGGCTTATGGCTACACCTTC. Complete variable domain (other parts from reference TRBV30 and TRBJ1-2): SQTIHQWPATLVQPVGSPLSLECTVEGTSNPNLYWYRQAAGRGLQLLFYSVGIGQISSEVPQNLSASRPQDRQFILSSKKLLLSDSGFYLCAWSSSLKAYGYTFGSGTRLTVV.

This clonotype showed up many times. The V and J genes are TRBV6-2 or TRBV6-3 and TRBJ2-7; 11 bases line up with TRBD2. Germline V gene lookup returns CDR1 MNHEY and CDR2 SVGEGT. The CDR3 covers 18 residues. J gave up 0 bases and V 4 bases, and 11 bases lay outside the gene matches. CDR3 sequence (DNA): TGTGCCAGCAGTTCACACCTCAGGGGGACTAGCGGCTCCTACGAGCAGTACGTC. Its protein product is CASSSHLRGTSGSYEQYV.

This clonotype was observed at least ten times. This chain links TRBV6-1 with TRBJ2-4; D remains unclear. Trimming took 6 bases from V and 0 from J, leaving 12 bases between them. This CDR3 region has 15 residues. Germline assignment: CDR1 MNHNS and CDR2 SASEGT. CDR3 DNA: TGTGCCAGCAGCCCCAGGAGTCCAGCCAAAAACATTCAGTACTTC. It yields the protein CASSPRSPAKNIQYF.

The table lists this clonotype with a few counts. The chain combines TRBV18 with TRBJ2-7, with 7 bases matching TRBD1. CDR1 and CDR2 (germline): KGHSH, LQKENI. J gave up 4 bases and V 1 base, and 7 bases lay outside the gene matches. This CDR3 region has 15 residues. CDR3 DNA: TGTGCCAGCTCACCACGACAGGGTACGGCTTACGAGCAGTACTTC. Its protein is CASSPRQGTAYEQYF.

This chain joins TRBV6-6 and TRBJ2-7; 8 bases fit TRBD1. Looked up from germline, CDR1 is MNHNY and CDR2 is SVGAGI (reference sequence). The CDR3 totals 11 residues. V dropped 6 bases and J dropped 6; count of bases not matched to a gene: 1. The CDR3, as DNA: TGTGCCAGCAGGGACAGGGCCGAGCAGTACTTC. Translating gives CASRDRAEQYF.

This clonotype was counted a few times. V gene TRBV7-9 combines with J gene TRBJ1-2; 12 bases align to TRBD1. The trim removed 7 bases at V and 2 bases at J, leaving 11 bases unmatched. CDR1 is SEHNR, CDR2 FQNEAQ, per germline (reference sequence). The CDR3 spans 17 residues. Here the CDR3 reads CASTLLGQGAPNYGYTF. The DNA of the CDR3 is TGTGCCAGCACCTTGCTGGGACAGGGGGCCCCCAACTATGGCTACACCTTC.

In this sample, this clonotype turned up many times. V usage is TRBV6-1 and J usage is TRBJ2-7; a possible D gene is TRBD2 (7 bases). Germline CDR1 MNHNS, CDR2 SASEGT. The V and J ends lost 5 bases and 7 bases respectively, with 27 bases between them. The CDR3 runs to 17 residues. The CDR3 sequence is CASSPFGGGAIADEQYF. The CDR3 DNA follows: TGTGCCAGCAGTCCCTTTGGGGGGGGGGCAATAGCGGATGAGCAGTACTTC.

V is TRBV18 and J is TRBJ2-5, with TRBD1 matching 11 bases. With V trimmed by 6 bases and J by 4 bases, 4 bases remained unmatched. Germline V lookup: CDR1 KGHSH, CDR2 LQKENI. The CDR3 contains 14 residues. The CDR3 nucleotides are TGTGCCAGCTCGGACAGGGGGCAAGGAGAGACCCAGTACTTC. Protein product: CASSDRGQGETQYF.